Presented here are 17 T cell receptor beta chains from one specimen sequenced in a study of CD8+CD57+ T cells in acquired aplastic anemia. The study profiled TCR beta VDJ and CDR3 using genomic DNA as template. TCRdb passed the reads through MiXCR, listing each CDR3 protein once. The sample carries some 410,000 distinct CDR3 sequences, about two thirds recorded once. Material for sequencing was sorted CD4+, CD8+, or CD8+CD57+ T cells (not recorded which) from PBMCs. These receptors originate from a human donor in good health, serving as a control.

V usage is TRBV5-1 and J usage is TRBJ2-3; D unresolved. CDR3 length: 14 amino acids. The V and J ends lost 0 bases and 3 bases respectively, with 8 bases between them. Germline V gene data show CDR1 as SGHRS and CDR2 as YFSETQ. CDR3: CASSLADGTDTQYF. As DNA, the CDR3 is TGCGCCAGCAGCTTGGCCGATGGGACAGATACGCAGTATTTT.

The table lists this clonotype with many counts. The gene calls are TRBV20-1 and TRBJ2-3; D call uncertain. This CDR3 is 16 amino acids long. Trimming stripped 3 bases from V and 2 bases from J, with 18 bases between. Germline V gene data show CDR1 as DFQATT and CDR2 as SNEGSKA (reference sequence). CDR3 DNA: TGCAGTGCTAGGATAGAGCACACGCTATTCACAGATACGCAGTATTTT. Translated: CSARIEHTLFTDTQYF.

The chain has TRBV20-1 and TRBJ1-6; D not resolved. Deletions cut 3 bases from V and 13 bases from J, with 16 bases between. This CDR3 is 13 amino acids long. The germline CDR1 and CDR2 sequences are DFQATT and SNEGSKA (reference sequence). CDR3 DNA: TGCAGTGCTAGCGATGCCGGGTCGGCCCCCCTCCACTTT. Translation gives CSASDAGSAPLHF.

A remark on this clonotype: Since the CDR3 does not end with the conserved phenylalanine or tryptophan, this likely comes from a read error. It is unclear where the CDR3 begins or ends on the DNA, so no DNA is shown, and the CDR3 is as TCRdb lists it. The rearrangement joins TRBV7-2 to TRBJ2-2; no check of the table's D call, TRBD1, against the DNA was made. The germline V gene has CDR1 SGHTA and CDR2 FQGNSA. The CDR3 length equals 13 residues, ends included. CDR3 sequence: CASSLAAPGTDMQ.

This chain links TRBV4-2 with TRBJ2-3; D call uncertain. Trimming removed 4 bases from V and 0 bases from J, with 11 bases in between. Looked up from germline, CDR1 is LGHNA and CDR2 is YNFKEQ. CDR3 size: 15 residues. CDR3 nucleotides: TGTGCCAGCAGCCCCTGGGCAGGTAGCACAGATACGCAGTATTTT. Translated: CASSPWAGSTDTQYF.

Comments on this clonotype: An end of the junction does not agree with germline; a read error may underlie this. This chain's CDR3 is CASRSGPLAEKLFF. DNA for the CDR3: TGTGCCAGTAGGTCCGGGCCATTAGCCGAAAAACTGTTCTTT. The chain carries TRBV10-3 and TRBJ1-6; D is unresolved. The CDR3 is 14 residues long. Germline assignment: CDR1 ENHRY and CDR2 SYGVKD.

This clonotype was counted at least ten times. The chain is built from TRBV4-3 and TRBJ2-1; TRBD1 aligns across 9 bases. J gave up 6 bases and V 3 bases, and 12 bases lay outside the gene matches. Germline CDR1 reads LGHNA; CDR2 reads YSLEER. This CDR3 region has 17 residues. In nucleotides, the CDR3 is TGCGCCAGCAGCCAGGGGGGGACAGGGAGTTTTATCAATGAGCAGTTCTTC. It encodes CASSQGGTGSFINEQFF.

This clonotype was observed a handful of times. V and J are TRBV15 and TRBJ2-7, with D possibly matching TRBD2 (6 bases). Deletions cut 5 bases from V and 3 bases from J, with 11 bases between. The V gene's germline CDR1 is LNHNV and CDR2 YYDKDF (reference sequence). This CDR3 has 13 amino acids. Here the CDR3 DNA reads TGTGCCACCAGCCCGGGGGACGACTACGAGCAGTACTTC. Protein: CATSPGDDYEQYF.

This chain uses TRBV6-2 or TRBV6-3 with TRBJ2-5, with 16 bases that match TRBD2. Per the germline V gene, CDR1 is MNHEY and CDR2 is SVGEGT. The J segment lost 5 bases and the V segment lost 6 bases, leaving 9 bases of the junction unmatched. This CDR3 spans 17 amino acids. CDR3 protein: CASSRGTSGGADETQYF. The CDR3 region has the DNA TGTGCCAGCAGCCGAGGGACTAGCGGGGGGGCAGATGAGACCCAGTACTTC.

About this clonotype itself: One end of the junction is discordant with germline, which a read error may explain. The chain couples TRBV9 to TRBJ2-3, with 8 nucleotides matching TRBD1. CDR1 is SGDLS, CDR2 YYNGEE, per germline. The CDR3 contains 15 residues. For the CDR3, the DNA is TGCGCCAGCAGCTTGGGCCAGGGGGCGACAGCTGCTCAGTATTTT. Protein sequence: CASSLGQGATAAQYF.

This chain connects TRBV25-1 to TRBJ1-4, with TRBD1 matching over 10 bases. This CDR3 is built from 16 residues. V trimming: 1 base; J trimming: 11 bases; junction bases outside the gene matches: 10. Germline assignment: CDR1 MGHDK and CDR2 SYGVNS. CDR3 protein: CASSELPGQGMSKLFF. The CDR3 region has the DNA TGTGCCAGCAGTGAATTACCGGGACAGGGGATGTCTAAACTGTTTTTT.

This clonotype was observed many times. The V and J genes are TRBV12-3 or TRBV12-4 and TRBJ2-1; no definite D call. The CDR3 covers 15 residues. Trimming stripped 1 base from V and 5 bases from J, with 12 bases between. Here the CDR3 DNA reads TGTGCCAGCAGTTTAGGGCGGTGGTTGCACAATGAGCAGTTCTTC. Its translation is CASSLGRWLHNEQFF.

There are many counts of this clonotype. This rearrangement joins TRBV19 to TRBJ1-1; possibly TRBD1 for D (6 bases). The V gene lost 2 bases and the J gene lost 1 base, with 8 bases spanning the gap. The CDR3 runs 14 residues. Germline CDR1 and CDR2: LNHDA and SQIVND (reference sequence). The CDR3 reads CASSINRENTEAFF. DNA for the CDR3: TGTGCCAGTAGTATAAACAGGGAGAACACTGAAGCTTTCTTT.

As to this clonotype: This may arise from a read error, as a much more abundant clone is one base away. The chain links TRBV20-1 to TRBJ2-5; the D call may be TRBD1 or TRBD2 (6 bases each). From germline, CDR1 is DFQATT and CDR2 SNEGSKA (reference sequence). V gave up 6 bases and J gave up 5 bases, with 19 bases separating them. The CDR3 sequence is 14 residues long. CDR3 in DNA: TGCAGTGCAGATCCGGGACGGGGGCCCGAGACCCAGTACTTC. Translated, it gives CSADPGRGPETQYF.

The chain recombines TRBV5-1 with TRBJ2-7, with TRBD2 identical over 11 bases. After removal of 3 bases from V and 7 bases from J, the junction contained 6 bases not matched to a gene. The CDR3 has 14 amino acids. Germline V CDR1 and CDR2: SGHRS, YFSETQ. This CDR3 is CASSWGLADVEQYF. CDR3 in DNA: TGCGCCAGCAGCTGGGGACTAGCGGACGTTGAGCAGTACTTC.

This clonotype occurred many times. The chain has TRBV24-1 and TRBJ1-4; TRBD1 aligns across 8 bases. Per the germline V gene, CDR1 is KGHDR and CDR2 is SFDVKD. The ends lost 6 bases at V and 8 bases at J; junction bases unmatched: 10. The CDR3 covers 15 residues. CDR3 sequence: CATSSSGGGREKLFF. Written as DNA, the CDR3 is TGTGCCACCAGTAGCTCAGGGGGCGGTCGAGAAAAACTGTTTTTT.

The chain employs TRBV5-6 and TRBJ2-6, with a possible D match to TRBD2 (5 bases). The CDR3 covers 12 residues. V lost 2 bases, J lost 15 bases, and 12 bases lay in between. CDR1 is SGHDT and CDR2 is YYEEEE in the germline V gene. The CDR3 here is CASSLGGRALTF. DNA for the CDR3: TGTGCCAGCAGCTTAGGCGGGCGTGCCCTGACTTTC.